This T cell receptor (beta chain) was observed in a study of T-cell memory formation after mild COVID-19. Whole-study findings and limits: Pre-infection memory contained some responding clones, which suggested that cross-reactive memory had joined.

The 5'RACE method, run with constant-segment primers, produced TCR alpha and TCR beta cDNA libraries (carrying sample barcodes and UMIs). TCRdb independently ran MiXCR on the 5' RACE reads; one entry per CDR3 protein. The sample yields 400,000 to 500,000 distinct CDR3 sequences, roughly a quarter seen once. In the case of this clonotype: Its matching antigen is unknown.

The germline gives CDR1 MGHDK, CDR2 SYGVNS. Trimming stripped 8 bases from V and 3 bases from J, with 17 bases between. CDR3 size: 15 residues. This sequence originates from an adult woman who had mild COVID-19 (a few samples of this study predate the infection). Cell type and time point are not known. The chain combines TRBV25-1 with TRBJ2-1; D is ambiguous. The material sequenced was PBMCs or a T cell subset sorted from them (not recorded which). The CDR3 coding sequence is TGTGCCAGCGCCCCCGAAGGCCGCTACTACAATGAGCAGTTCTTC. Its translation: CASAPEGRYYNEQFF.